This TCR beta chain was observed in a study of blood T cells in healthy people across ages. The total RNA that was extracted per sample amounted to at least 6 micrograms. Next came a second PCR, run for about 6 to 12 cycles, which used a sample-barcoded 5' primer along with a J-beta primer mix. TCRdb ran MiXCR on the 5' RACE reads and lists one entry per CDR3 protein. This sample has some 1,500,000 distinct CDR3 sequences, with approximately 43% found just once. This clonotype has more than one count but fewer than ten. The V end was cut by 0 bases, the J end by 1 base, with 10 bases between. CDR1 is SGHAT and CDR2 is FQNNGV in the germline V gene. The CDR3 loop spans 15 amino acids.

J is TRBJ2-7 and V is TRBV11-2; weak D call: TRBD1 (6 bases). This receptor was identified in a woman aged 18-30 years in good health. Specimen: blood. CDR3 amino acids: CASSLDWGRSYEQYF. CDR3 in DNA: TGTGCCAGCAGCTTAGATTGGGGGCGGTCCTACGAGCAGTACTTC.